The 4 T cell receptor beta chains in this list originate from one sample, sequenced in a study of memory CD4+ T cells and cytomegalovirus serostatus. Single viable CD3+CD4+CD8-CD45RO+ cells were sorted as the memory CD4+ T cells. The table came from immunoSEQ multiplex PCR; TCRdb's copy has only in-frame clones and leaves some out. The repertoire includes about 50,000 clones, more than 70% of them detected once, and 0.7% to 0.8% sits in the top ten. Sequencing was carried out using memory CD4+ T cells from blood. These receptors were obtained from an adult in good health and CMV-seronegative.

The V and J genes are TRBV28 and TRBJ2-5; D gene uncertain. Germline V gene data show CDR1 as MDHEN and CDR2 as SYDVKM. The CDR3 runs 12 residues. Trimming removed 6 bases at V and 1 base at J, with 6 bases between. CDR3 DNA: TGTGCCAGCAGCCCTCGCCAAGAGACCCAGTACTTC. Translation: CASSPRQETQYF.

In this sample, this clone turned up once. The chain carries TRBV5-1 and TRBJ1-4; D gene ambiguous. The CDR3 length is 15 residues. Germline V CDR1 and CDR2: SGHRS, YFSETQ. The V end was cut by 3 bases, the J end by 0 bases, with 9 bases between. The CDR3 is CASSSGDATNEKLFF. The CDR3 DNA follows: TGCGCCAGCAGCTCGGGAGATGCAACTAATGAAAAACTGTTTTTT.

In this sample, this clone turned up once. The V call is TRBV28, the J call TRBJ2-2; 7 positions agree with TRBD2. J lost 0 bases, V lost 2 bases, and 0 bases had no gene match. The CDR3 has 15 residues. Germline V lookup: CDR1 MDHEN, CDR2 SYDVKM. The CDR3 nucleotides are TGTGCCAGCAGTTTAGGGGGGGCGAACACCGGGGAGCTGTTTTTT. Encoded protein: CASSLGGANTGELFF.

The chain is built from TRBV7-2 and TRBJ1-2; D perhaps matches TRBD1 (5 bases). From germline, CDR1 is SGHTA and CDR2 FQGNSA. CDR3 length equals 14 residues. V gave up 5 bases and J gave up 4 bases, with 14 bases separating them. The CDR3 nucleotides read TGTGCCAGCAGCGATGGGCCGGGGCGCTATGGCTACACCTTC. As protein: CASSDGPGRYGYTF.